This entry lists 20 T cell receptor beta chains sequenced from one sample in a study of blood T cell repertoires in COVID-19. Clones were read by immunoSEQ multiplex PCR, and TCRdb kept only the in-frame ones, dropping some. The sample has 100,000 to 120,000 clones, approximately 90% seen once. Sequences were obtained from peripheral blood. The origin of the receptors is a human donor in a cohort sampled during active COVID-19.

V and J are TRBV10-3 and TRBJ2-7; a possible D gene is TRBD1 (6 bases). The germline V gene has CDR1 ENHRY and CDR2 SYGVKD. CDR3 length: 14 residues. V lost 4 bases to trimming and J lost 2 bases, with 12 bases between them. CDR3 sequence: CAISGRDTPYEQYF. CDR3 nucleotide sequence: TGTGCCATCAGTGGCCGGGACACCCCCTACGAGCAGTACTTC.

The rearrangement links TRBV5-4 to TRBJ2-3; D is possibly TRBD2 (7 bases). The CDR3 consists of 14 residues. V gave up 4 bases and J gave up 4 bases, with 13 bases separating them. Germline values: CDR1 SGHNT, CDR2 YYREEE (reference sequence). CDR3 in amino acids: CASSPGGLADTQYF. As DNA, the CDR3 is TGTGCCAGCAGCCCGGGGGGCCTCGCAGATACGCAGTATTTT.

This clone was found a few times. J is TRBJ1-5 and V is TRBV19; D gene unclear. Germline V CDR1 and CDR2: LNHDA, SQIVND (reference sequence). CDR3 length: 17 residues. Trimming removed 0 bases at V and 0 bases at J, with 12 bases between. The CDR3 nucleotides read TGTGCCAGTAGTATAGATCCGGGGAGTTATAGCAATCAGCCCCAGCATTTT. The encoded protein is CASSIDPGSYSNQPQHF.

The chain couples TRBV2 to TRBJ1-1; D not certain. Germline V gene sequence: CDR1 SNHLY, CDR2 FYNNEI. This CDR3 comprises 15 residues. Trimming cost V 6 bases and J 1 base, with 15 bases left between them. This CDR3 is CASRGVVAGNTEAFF. Written as DNA, the CDR3 is TGTGCCAGCAGGGGAGTGGTAGCTGGGAACACTGAAGCTTTCTTT.

The chain has TRBV5-8 and TRBJ1-2; 9 bases agree with TRBD1. Germline V gene sequence: CDR1 SGHTS, CDR2 YDEGEE. The J segment lost 4 bases and the V segment lost 7 bases, leaving 11 bases of the junction unmatched. The CDR3 is 15 amino acids. CDR3 loop: CASGLRQGGRYGYTF. The CDR3 nucleotides read TGTGCCAGCGGCCTTCGACAGGGGGGCCGCTATGGCTACACCTTC.

This chain joins TRBV14 and TRBJ2-3; 10 bases are a match to TRBD2. This CDR3 region has 17 residues. In germline, CDR1 is SGHDN, CDR2 FVKESK. Trimming removed 2 bases from V and 2 bases from J; junction bases left unmatched: 7. Written as DNA, the CDR3 is TGTGCCAGCAGCCAACTAGCGGGAGCGGTTTCCACAGATACGCAGTATTTT. Encoded protein: CASSQLAGAVSTDTQYF.

This chain joins TRBV19 and TRBJ2-1; 7 positions match TRBD2. V dropped 7 bases and J dropped 1; count of bases not matched to a gene: 4. The CDR3 runs 14 residues. Germline-derived CDR1 and CDR2 are LNHDA and SQIVND (reference sequence). DNA of the CDR3: TGTGCCAGTAAGGAGCGGGAATCCTACAATGAGCAGTTCTTC. This gives the protein CASKERESYNEQFF.

The chain is built from TRBV5-4 and TRBJ1-1; 7 nucleotides align to TRBD1. The CDR3 is made up of 16 amino acids. CDR1 and CDR2 from the germline V gene are SGHNT and YYREEE (reference sequence). V gave up 4 bases and J gave up 2 bases; unmatched junction bases: 11. CDR3 coding DNA: TGTGCCAGCAGCCCGTCCACCGGGACAGCTAACACTGAAGCTTTCTTT. Translated, it gives CASSPSTGTANTEAFF.

The chain employs TRBV19 and TRBJ1-1; D possibly corresponds to TRBD1 (6 bases). The V end lost 3 bases, the J end lost 1 base, and 12 bases lay between the germline ends. Per the germline V gene, CDR1 is LNHDA and CDR2 is SQIVND (reference sequence). This CDR3 is built from 15 residues. The CDR3 spells CASSIQGLRNTEAFF. The CDR3, as DNA: TGTGCCAGTAGTATCCAGGGGCTACGGAACACTGAAGCTTTCTTT.

The chain joins TRBV10-1 to TRBJ1-1; D is possibly TRBD1 (5 bases). The CDR3 has 17 residues. The ends were cut back, 8 bases at V and 4 bases at J, with 26 bases in the middle. The germline V gene encodes CDR1 WNHNN and CDR2 SYGVQD (reference sequence). The CDR3 loop reads CASAPGLGKSRGTEAFF. The CDR3, as DNA: TGCGCCAGCGCACCGGGTTTGGGAAAATCAAGGGGCACTGAAGCTTTCTTT.

This clone was seen once. V is TRBV30 and J is TRBJ2-2; D unclear. The CDR3 extends over 16 amino acids. The ends were cut back, 2 bases at V and 0 bases at J, with 13 bases in the middle. Germline-derived CDR1 and CDR2 are GTSNPN and SVGIG (reference sequence). CDR3: CAWSRSWQANTGELFF. The CDR3 DNA follows: TGTGCCTGGAGTCGGTCTTGGCAGGCGAACACCGGGGAGCTGTTTTTT. Supplemented by reference TRBV30 and TRBJ2-2, the full variable domain reads SQTIHQWPATLVQPVGSPLSLECTVEGTSNPNLYWYRQAAGRGLQLLFYSVGIGQISSEVPQNLSASRPQDRQFILSSKKLLLSDSGFYLCAWSRSWQANTGELFFGEGSRLTVL.

This chain links TRBV7-3 with TRBJ1-4, with D tentatively TRBD1 (5 bases). The CDR3 runs 15 residues. Per germline, CDR1 SGHTA and CDR2 FQGTGA. Trimming left V 0 bases short and J 12 bases short, with 17 bases between. The CDR3 protein is CASSLTTANNGQLFF. The CDR3 DNA is TGTGCCAGCAGCTTAACGACAGCGAATAACGGCCAACTGTTTTTT.

In this sample, this clone turned up a few times. This sequence joins TRBV9 and TRBJ1-3; D possibly corresponds to TRBD1 (5 bases). Germline CDR1 is SGDLS and CDR2 is YYNGEE. The CDR3 has 15 amino acids. V lost 5 bases and J 2 bases, leaving 14 bases between the germline ends. DNA of the CDR3: TGTGCCAGCAGGACAGCGCCGGGTCCTGGAAACACCATATATTTT. Translating gives CASRTAPGPGNTIYF.

V and J are TRBV7-9 and TRBJ1-1, with D maybe TRBD1 (6 bases). Trimming pared 3 bases from V and 4 bases from J, leaving 12 bases between. The CDR3 is 14 amino acids. Germline assignment: CDR1 SEHNR and CDR2 FQNEAQ (reference sequence). The CDR3 nucleotides are TGTGCCAGCAGCTTTCAGGGGATGGGCACTGAAGCTTTCTTT. Translation: CASSFQGMGTEAFF.

The rearrangement uses TRBV10-3 and TRBJ2-1; D is possibly TRBD1 (6 bases). This CDR3 region has 13 residues. V shed 4 bases and J shed 10 bases, with 14 bases lying between them. The germline V gene has CDR1 ENHRY and CDR2 SYGVKD. CDR3 loop: CAISGLGQGEQFF. CDR3 coding DNA: TGTGCCATCAGTGGTTTGGGACAAGGCGAGCAGTTCTTC.

The chain is built from TRBV11-2 and TRBJ2-3, with D possibly matching TRBD2 (6 bases). Germline assignment: CDR1 SGHAT and CDR2 FQNNGV. There are 15 residues in the CDR3. Trimming pared 3 bases from V and 1 base from J, leaving 11 bases between. The CDR3 region is CASSFLALGTDTQYF. The DNA for the CDR3 is TGTGCCAGCAGCTTTCTAGCGCTCGGCACAGATACGCAGTATTTT.

In its sample, this clone was seen once. This chain links TRBV5-8 with TRBJ2-4; weak D call: TRBD1 (6 bases). The CDR3 length is 16 residues. Trimming removed 1 base at V and 3 bases at J, with 14 bases between. The V gene's germline CDR1 is SGHTS and CDR2 YDEGEE. The CDR3 region is CASSLYPGDNKNIQYF. The DNA for the CDR3 is TGTGCCAGCAGCTTGTACCCAGGGGACAACAAAAACATTCAGTACTTC.

J is TRBJ1-1 and V is TRBV6-5, with 8 nucleotides matching TRBD1. The V and J ends lost 6 bases and 4 bases, in that order; junction bases with no gene match: 7. The CDR3 spans 14 residues. Germline V gene data show CDR1 as MNHEY and CDR2 as SVGAGI. The CDR3: CASRLQGAATEAFF. DNA for the CDR3: TGTGCCAGCAGGCTCCAGGGGGCTGCCACTGAAGCTTTCTTT.

The V call is TRBV28, the J call TRBJ2-2; D might be TRBD1 (6 bases). V shed 6 bases and J shed 8 bases, with 13 bases lying between them. Germline V gene lookup returns CDR1 MDHEN and CDR2 SYDVKM. The CDR3 runs to 13 residues. This CDR3 reads CASSLQGRGELFF. In DNA form, the CDR3 reads TGTGCCAGCAGCCTACAGGGTCGGGGGGAGCTGTTTTTT.

This clone was counted once. The V and J genes are TRBV11-2 and TRBJ1-3; TRBD1 agrees at 10 bases. Germline values: CDR1 SGHAT, CDR2 FQNNGV. The CDR3 spans 16 residues. With 6 bases clipped from V and 2 bases from J, the junction kept 7 bases outside the gene matches. The CDR3 here is CASRATDRGPGNTIYF. The CDR3 DNA reads TGTGCCAGCAGGGCGACAGACAGGGGGCCTGGAAACACCATATATTTT.